Reported below is one TCR beta chain. What it recognizes is unknown. TCRdb's table, derived via immunoSEQ multiplex PCR, lists solely in-frame clones and lacks some. Seen here are roughly 130,000 clones, roughly 92% observed once, and the top ten hold 1.7%. This sample is part of a study of T cell responses to AZD1222 COVID-19 vaccine. Study findings and constraints: In the spike-specific TCR repertoire, nearly half reportedly target unmutated variant regions. Donors were mostly white British, more females; clonal diversity possibly underestimated.

The sample here was peripheral blood, taken on day 0 of AZD1222 vaccination. The receptor comes from an adult in good health.

CDR3 nucleotides: TGTGCCAGCAGCTCTGGAGGACAGGGAAACACCGGGGAGCTGTTTTTT. Translating it yields CASSSGGQGNTGELFF. This chain links TRBV7-3 with TRBJ2-2, with 8 positions matching TRBD1. Germline CDR1 and CDR2: SGHTA and FQGTGA. This CDR3 is 16 amino acids long. V lost 4 bases to trimming and J lost 2 bases; unmatched junction nucleotides: 6.